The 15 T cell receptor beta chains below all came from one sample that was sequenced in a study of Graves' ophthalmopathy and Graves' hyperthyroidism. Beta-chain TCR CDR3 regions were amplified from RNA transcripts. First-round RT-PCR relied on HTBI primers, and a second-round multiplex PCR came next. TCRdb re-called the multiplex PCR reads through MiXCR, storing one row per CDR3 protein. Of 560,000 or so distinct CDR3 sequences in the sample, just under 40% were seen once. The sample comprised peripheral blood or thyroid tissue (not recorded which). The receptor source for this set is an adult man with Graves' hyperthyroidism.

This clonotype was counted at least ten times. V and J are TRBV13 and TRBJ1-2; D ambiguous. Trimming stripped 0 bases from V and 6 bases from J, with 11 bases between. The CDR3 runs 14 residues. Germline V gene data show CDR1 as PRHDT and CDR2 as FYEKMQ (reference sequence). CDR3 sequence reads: CASSLGGLGHGYTF. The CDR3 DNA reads TGTGCCAGCAGCTTAGGAGGGCTAGGTCATGGCTACACCTTC.

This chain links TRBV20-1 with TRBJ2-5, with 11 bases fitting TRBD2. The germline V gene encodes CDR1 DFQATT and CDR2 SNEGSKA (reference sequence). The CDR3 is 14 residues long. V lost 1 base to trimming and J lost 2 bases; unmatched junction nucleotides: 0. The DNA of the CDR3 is TGCAGTGCTAGAGGACTAGCGGGACAAGAGACCCAGTACTTC. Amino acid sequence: CSARGLAGQETQYF.

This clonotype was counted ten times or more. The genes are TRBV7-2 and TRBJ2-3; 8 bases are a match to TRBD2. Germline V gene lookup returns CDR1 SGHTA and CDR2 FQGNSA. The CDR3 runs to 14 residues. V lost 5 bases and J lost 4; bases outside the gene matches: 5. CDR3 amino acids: CASSPRLASDTQYF. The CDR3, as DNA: TGTGCCAGCAGCCCCCGACTAGCGTCAGATACGCAGTATTTT.

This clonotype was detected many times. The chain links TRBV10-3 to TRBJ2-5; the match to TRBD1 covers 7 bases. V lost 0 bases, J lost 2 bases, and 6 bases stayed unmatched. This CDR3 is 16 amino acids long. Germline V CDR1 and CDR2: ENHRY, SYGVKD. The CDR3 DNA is TGTGCCATCAGTGAGTCGCGACAGGGTGATCAAGAGACCCAGTACTTC. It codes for CAISESRQGDQETQYF.

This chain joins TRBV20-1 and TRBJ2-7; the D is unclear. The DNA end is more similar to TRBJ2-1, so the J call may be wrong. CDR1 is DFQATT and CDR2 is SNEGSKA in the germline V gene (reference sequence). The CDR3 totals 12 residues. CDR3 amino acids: CSARRHDNEQFF. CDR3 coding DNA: TGCAGTGCTAGGCGACACGACAATGAGCAGTTCTTC.

The CDR3 is CSARAWAGYEQYF. The DNA for the CDR3 is TGCAGTGCTAGAGCTTGGGCGGGCTACGAGCAGTACTTC. This chain joins TRBV20-1 and TRBJ2-7, with D possibly being TRBD2 (5 bases). The CDR3 contains 13 residues. The germline V gene encodes CDR1 DFQATT and CDR2 SNEGSKA (reference sequence). V lost 1 base and J lost 3, with 10 bases in between.

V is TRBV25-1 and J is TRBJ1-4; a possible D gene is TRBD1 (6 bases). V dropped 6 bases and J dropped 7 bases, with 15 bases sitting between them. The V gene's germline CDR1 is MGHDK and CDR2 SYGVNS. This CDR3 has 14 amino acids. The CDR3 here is CASRWGAGGEKLFF. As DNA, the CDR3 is TGTGCCAGCAGATGGGGGGCAGGAGGTGAAAAACTGTTTTTT.

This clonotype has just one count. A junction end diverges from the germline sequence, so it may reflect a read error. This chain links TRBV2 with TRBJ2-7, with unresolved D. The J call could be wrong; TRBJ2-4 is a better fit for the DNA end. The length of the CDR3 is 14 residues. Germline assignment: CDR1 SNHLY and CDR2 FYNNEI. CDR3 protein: CASGESEAKNIQYF. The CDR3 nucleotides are TGTGCCAGCGGTGAATCTGAAGCCAAAAACATTCAGTACTTC.

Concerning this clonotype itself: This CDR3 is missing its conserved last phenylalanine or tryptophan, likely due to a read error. Here the CDR3 reads CASSLDLGGVAYGYTS. DNA of the CDR3: TGCGCCAGCAGCTTGGACCTCGGGGGGGTAGCGTATGGCTACACCTCC. The rearrangement joins TRBV5-1 to TRBJ1-2; perhaps TRBD1 as D (5 bases). This CDR3 is 16 amino acids long. Trimming stripped 0 bases from V and 5 bases from J, with 17 bases between. From germline, CDR1 is SGHRS and CDR2 YFSETQ.

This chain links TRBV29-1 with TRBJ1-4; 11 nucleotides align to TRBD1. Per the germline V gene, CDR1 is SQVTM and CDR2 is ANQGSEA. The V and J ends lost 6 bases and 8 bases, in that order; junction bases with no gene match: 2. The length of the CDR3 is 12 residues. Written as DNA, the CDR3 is TGCAGCGTGGGACAGGGGGGCGAAAAACTGTTTTTT. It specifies CSVGQGGEKLFF.

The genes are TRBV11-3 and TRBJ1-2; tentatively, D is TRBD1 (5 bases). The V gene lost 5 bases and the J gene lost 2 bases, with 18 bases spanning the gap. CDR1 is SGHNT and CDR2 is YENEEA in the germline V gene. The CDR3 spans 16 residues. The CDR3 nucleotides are TGTGCCAGCAGCCCTAGGTCGACAGCTATGAACTATGGCTACACCTTC. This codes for CASSPRSTAMNYGYTF.

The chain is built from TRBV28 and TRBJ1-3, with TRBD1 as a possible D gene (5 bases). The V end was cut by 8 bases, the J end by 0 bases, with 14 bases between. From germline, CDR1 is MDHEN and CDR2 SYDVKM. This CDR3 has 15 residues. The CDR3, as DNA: TGTGCCAGCGAGAGCGGGGGTTACTCTGGAAACACCATATATTTT. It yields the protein CASESGGYSGNTIYF.

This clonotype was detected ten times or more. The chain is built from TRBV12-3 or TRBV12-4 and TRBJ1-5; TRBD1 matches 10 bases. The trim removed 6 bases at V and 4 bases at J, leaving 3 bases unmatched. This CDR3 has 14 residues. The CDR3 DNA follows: TGTGCCAGCAGCCGACAGGGGGCTAATCAGCCCCAGCATTTT. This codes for CASSRQGANQPQHF.

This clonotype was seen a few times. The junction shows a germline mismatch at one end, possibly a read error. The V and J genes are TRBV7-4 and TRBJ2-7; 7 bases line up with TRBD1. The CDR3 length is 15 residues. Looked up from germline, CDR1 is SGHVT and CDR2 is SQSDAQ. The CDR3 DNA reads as TGCGCCAGCAGCCAAGCCCCTGCAGGGGGCTACGAGCAGTACTTC. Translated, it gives CASSQAPAGGYEQYF.

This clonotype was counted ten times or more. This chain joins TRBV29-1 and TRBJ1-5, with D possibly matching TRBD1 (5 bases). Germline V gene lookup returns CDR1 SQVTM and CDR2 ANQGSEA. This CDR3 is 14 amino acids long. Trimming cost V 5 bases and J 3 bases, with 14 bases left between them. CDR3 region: CSVYGGSDNQPQHF. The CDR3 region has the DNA TGCAGCGTTTATGGGGGAAGTGACAATCAGCCCCAGCATTTT.